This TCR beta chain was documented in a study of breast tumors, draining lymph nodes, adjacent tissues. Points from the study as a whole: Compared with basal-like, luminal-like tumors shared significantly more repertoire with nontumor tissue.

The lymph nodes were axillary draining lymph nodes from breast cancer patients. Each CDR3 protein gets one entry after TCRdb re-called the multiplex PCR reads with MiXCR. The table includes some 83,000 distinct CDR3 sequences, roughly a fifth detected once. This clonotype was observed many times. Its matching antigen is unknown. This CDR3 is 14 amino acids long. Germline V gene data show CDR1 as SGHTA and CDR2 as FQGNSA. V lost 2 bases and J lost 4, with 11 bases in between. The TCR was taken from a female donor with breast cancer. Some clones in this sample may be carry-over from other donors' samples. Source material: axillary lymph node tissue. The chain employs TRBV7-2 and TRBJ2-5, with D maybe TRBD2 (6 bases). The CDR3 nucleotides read TGTGCCAGCAGCTTATCCGGGAGAGGAGAGACCCAGTACTTC. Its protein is CASSLSGRGETQYF.